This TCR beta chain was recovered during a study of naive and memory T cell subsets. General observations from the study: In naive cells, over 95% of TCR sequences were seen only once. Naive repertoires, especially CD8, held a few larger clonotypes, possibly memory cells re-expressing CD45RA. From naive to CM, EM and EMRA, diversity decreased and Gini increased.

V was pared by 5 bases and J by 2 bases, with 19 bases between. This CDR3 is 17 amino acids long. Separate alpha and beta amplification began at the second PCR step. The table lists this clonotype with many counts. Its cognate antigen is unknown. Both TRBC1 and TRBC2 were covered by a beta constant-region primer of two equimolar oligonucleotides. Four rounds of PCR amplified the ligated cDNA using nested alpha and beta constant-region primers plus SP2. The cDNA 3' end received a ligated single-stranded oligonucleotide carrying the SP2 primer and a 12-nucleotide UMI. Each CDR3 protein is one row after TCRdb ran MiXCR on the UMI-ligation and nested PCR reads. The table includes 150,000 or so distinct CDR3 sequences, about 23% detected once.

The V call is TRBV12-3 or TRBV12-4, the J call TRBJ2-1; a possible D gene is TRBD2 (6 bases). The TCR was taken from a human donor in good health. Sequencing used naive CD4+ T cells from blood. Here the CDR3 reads CASSPFPRGRTYNEQFF. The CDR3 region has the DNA TGTGCCAGCAGTCCTTTTCCTCGGGGGAGAACCTACAATGAGCAGTTCTTC.